These 2 T cell receptor beta chains originate from one sample sequenced in a study of T-cell memory formation after mild COVID-19. TCRdb itself ran the 5' RACE reads through MiXCR, one entry per CDR3 protein. This sample has 250,000 to 400,000 distinct CDR3 sequences, with roughly an eighth found just once. The sample was PBMCs or a T cell subset sorted from them (not recorded which). These receptors were taken from a young man who had mild COVID-19 (a few samples of this study predate the infection). Cell type and time point are not known.

The rearrangement links TRBV5-6 to TRBJ1-1; weak D call: TRBD1 (5 bases). Trimming cost V 3 bases and J 6 bases, with 9 bases left between them. Germline assignment: CDR1 SGHDT and CDR2 YYEEEE. This CDR3 spans 12 amino acids. CDR3: CASSWEGSEAFF. The CDR3, as DNA: TGTGCCAGCAGCTGGGAGGGGTCTGAAGCTTTCTTT.

This clonotype was counted between two and nine times. This chain joins TRBV12-3 or TRBV12-4 and TRBJ2-5; the match to TRBD1 covers 7 bases. The CDR3 length is 15 residues. Germline trimming cut 5 bases from V and 2 bases from J; bases unmatched to any gene: 8. The CDR3, as DNA: TGTGCCAGCAGTCCCCGGGACAGAACACAAGAGACCCAGTACTTC. It encodes CASSPRDRTQETQYF.